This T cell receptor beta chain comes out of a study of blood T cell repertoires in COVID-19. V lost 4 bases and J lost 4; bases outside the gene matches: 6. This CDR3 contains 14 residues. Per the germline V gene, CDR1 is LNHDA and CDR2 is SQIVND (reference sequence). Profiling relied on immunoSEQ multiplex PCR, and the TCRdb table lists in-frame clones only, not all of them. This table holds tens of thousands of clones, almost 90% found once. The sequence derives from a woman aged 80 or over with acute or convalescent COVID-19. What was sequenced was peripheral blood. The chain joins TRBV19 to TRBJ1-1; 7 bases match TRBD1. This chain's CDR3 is CASSNRGEGTEAFF. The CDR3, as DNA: TGTGCCAGTAGTAACAGGGGCGAGGGCACTGAAGCTTTCTTT.